This T cell receptor beta chain was identified in a study of shared T cell receptors in the human thymus. The CDR3 runs 16 residues. Germline assignment: CDR1 SGHAT and CDR2 FQNNGV. V shed 4 bases and J 6 bases; nucleotides not matched to a gene: 12. Some clones are missing from TCRdb's copy, which holds only in-frame ones; the method was immunoSEQ multiplex PCR. The data show hundreds of thousands of clones, roughly 90% seen once. These data also featured in a second study, about human thymus T cells. In that study: Donation was from healthy Finnish infants who were having corrective surgery that addressed congenital heart defects. In corrective heart surgery, resections were taken, and these provided the thymus tissue. V and J gene usage appeared biased in thymic and blood repertoires. Overlap was high between thymic repertoires from unrelated individuals, as reported in related research.

The source is a boy in the first two years of life with a congenital heart defect. This chain connects TRBV11-2 to TRBJ2-7; 10 nucleotides line up with TRBD1. The sequenced material came from thymocytes. This chain's CDR3 is CASSSSQGGTGVEQYF. In DNA form, the CDR3 reads TGTGCCAGCAGCTCCAGTCAAGGTGGGACAGGGGTCGAGCAGTACTTC.